The present TCR beta chain was sequenced within a study of neurological immune-mediated disorders. PBMCs stored at -80 C, 2 million in total, were the source of the unsorted libraries. Germline CDR1 reads SGHTA; CDR2 reads FQGNSA. The CDR3 totals 20 residues, both ends included. TCRdb used MiXCR to reprocess the 5' RACE reads, holding one entry per CDR3 protein. The repertoire holds tens of thousands of distinct CDR3 sequences, with approximately 12% as singletons. A word on this clonotype: The limits of the CDR3 on the DNA are not certain, so only TCRdb's listed CDR3 is given.

This sequence was found in a man in his fifties or sixties in good health. The J gene is TRBJ2-1, the V gene TRBV7-2; no check of the table's D call, TRBD2, against the DNA was made. Source material: PBMCs. The CDR3 reads CASSFYICSARALAGNEQFF.